The 25 T cell receptor beta chains below all came from one sample that was sequenced in a study of T cell responses to AZD1222 COVID-19 vaccine. The table came from immunoSEQ multiplex PCR; TCRdb's copy has only in-frame clones and leaves some out. The data show around 50,000 clones, 80% to 90% seen once. Material: peripheral blood, obtained 28 days after the second AZD1222 dose. The receptor source for this set is an adult who received the AZD1222 COVID-19 vaccine.

This clone has a handful of counts. This chain uses TRBV7-9 with TRBJ2-7, with 7 bases identical to TRBD1. The V gene end was trimmed by 0 bases and the J gene end by 2 bases; junction bases not matched to a gene: 4. The CDR3 is 15 amino acids. Germline CDR1 SEHNR, CDR2 FQNEAQ (reference sequence). The CDR3 DNA follows: TGTGCCAGCAGCTTAGCAGGGGGCCTTCCCTACGAGCAGTACTTC. Protein product: CASSLAGGLPYEQYF.

The chain uses TRBV7-9 and TRBJ2-7; D is perhaps TRBD1 (6 bases). Germline CDR1 and CDR2: SEHNR and FQNEAQ (reference sequence). V shed 1 base and J shed 3 bases, with 16 bases lying between them. The CDR3 runs to 16 residues. The CDR3 nucleotides read TGTGCCAGCAGCTTAGGCACGGAGGACAGACTCTACGAGCAGTACTTC. Its translation is CASSLGTEDRLYEQYF.

The rearrangement links TRBV10-3 to TRBJ2-7; 11 bases line up with TRBD2. In germline, CDR1 is ENHRY, CDR2 SYGVKD. V trimming: 5 bases; J trimming: 4 bases; junction bases outside the gene matches: 4. The CDR3 contains 14 residues. The CDR3 DNA is TGTGCCATCAGTACTAGCGGGAGAATGTACGAGCAGTACTTC. Its protein product is CAISTSGRMYEQYF.

This clone was seen more than once but under ten times. The chain has TRBV10-2 and TRBJ2-2, with D possibly matching TRBD2 (6 bases). Trimming pared 10 bases from V and 0 bases from J, leaving 9 bases between. The CDR3 has 13 amino acids. Germline loops: CDR1 WSHSY, CDR2 SAAADI. The CDR3 coding sequence is TGCGCCACCGGAGGGCCGAACACCGGGGAGCTGTTTTTT. Amino acids: CATGGPNTGELFF.

This sequence joins TRBV11-2 and TRBJ2-7, with TRBD1 identical over 10 bases. This CDR3 contains 15 residues. Looked up from germline, CDR1 is SGHAT and CDR2 is FQNNGV. Trimming cost V 5 bases and J 4 bases; bases outside gene matches: 8. This CDR3 is CASSEEPGQGYEQYF. The CDR3 DNA reads as TGTGCCAGCAGCGAAGAACCGGGACAGGGGTACGAGCAGTACTTC. The full variable domain, in which reference TRBV11-2 and TRBJ2-7 provide the parts outside the CDR3, is EAGVAQSPRYKIIEKRQSVAFWCNPISGHATLYWYQQILGQGPKLLIQFQNNGVVDDSQLPKDRFSAERLKGVDSTLKIQPAKLEDSAVYLCASSEEPGQGYEQYFGPGTRLTVT.

The J gene is TRBJ2-2, the V gene TRBV6-5; D is unresolved. Germline lookup yields CDR1 MNHEY and CDR2 SVGAGI. The CDR3 totals 13 residues. Deletions cut 6 bases from V and 6 bases from J, with 11 bases between. For the CDR3, the DNA is TGTGCCAGCAGGACTTATGTCGCCGGGGAGCTGTTTTTT. As protein: CASRTYVAGELFF.

The rearrangement uses TRBV18 and TRBJ2-7; no clear D gene. CDR3 length: 13 residues. V was clipped by 4 bases and J by 0 bases, with 7 bases between them. Germline V gene sequence: CDR1 KGHSH, CDR2 LQKENI. In nucleotides, the CDR3 is TGTGCCAGCTCACAGGACGGCTCCTACGAGCAGTACTTC. It encodes CASSQDGSYEQYF.

A single count supports this clone. This chain uses TRBV19 with TRBJ2-3; no firm D call. Germline V gene sequence: CDR1 LNHDA, CDR2 SQIVND (reference sequence). The ends were cut back, 5 bases at V and 6 bases at J, with 15 bases in the middle. There are 14 residues in the CDR3. The CDR3 loop reads CASSLGYPRDTQYF. The DNA of the CDR3 is TGTGCCAGTAGTTTAGGGTACCCTCGGGATACGCAGTATTTT.

V usage is TRBV30 and J usage is TRBJ1-4, with D perhaps matching TRBD1 (5 bases). CDR1 and CDR2 (germline): GTSNPN, SVGIG (reference sequence). V was trimmed by 6 bases and J by 7 bases, leaving 18 bases between them. The CDR3 runs 14 residues. For the CDR3, the DNA is TGTGCCTGCCAATGGGCCCTTGGGACTGAAAAACTGTTTTTT. Its protein is CACQWALGTEKLFF.

CDR3: CASSLGLAGRRPYQETQYF. CDR3 sequence (DNA): TGTGCCAGTAGCCTGGGACTAGCGGGACGGAGACCGTACCAAGAGACCCAGTACTTC. V gene TRBV19 combines with J gene TRBJ2-5; 13 bases match TRBD2. Germline V lookup: CDR1 LNHDA, CDR2 SQIVND (reference sequence). V lost 6 bases, J lost 0 bases, and 13 bases stayed unmatched. The CDR3 consists of 19 residues.

This clone has just one count. The chain employs TRBV19 and TRBJ1-1; D unclear. The CDR3 totals 11 residues. Trimming removed 3 bases from V and 11 bases from J, with 10 bases in between. CDR1 is LNHDA and CDR2 is SQIVND in the germline V gene (reference sequence). CDR3 sequence reads: CASSMGANAFF. CDR3 DNA: TGTGCCAGTAGTATGGGTGCGAACGCTTTCTTT.

The gene calls are TRBV7-2 and TRBJ2-1, with 11 bases fitting TRBD2. In germline, CDR1 is SGHTA, CDR2 FQGNSA. V lost 3 bases to trimming and J lost 2 bases; unmatched junction nucleotides: 0. CDR3 length equals 15 residues. CDR3 bases: TGTGCCAGCAGCTTGACTAGCGGGACCTACAATGAGCAGTTCTTC. Protein sequence: CASSLTSGTYNEQFF.

On this clone itself: The same CDR3 also results from other DNA sequences found in this sample. The chain joins TRBV7-9 to TRBJ2-1; the D is unclear. Germline V CDR1 and CDR2: SEHNR, FQNEAQ (reference sequence). Trimming stripped 0 bases from V and 3 bases from J, with 9 bases between. The CDR3 is 15 amino acids. For the CDR3, the DNA is TGTGCCAGCAGCTTAGCATTGGCCGACTACAATGAGCAGTTCTTC. Its translation is CASSLALADYNEQFF.

V gene TRBV27 combines with J gene TRBJ2-1; D is perhaps TRBD1 (6 bases). V was trimmed by 8 bases and J by 0 bases, leaving 20 bases between them. The CDR3 has 17 amino acids. Germline V gene data show CDR1 as MNHEY and CDR2 as SMNVEV (reference sequence). This CDR3 is CASRQLKQGSSYNEQFF. The CDR3 nucleotides read TGTGCCAGCCGCCAACTAAAACAGGGAAGCTCCTACAATGAGCAGTTCTTC.

The genes are TRBV6-6 and TRBJ2-5; the D is unclear. The CDR3 contains 12 residues. Deletions cut 6 bases from V and 5 bases from J, with 10 bases between. The V gene's germline CDR1 is MNHNY and CDR2 SVGAGI (reference sequence). The CDR3 DNA reads as TGTGCCAGCAGCCCTTTTGGGGAGACCCAGTACTTC. Translation: CASSPFGETQYF.

This chain uses TRBV5-1 with TRBJ2-2; D is unclear. Per germline, CDR1 SGHRS and CDR2 YFSETQ. Trimming removed 3 bases at V and 6 bases at J, with 15 bases between. The CDR3 length is 15 residues. CDR3 nucleotide sequence: TGCGCCAGCAGCTCGAACGGGCGTGGCTCCGGGGAGCTGTTTTTT. Residues: CASSSNGRGSGELFF. The variable domain in full, with the rest retrieved from reference TRBV5-1 and TRBJ2-2, is KAGVTQTPRYLIKTRGQQVTLSCSPISGHRSVSWYQQTPGQGLQFLFEYFSETQRNKGNFPGRFSGRQFSNSRSEMNVSTLELGDSALYLCASSSNGRGSGELFFGEGSRLTVL.

The chain recombines TRBV28 with TRBJ1-6; possible D gene TRBD1, 5 bases. CDR1 is MDHEN, CDR2 SYDVKM, per germline. Trimming took 2 bases from V and 5 from J, leaving 19 bases between them. The CDR3 sequence is 18 residues long. The CDR3 DNA sequence: TGTGCCAGCAGTTTACCGGGACTCCTCGGGGAGCATAATTCACCCCTCCACTTT. Protein product: CASSLPGLLGEHNSPLHF.

V gene TRBV7-3 combines with J gene TRBJ2-1, with TRBD2 matching over 7 bases. Per germline, CDR1 SGHTA and CDR2 FQGTGA. This CDR3 is built from 17 residues. After removal of 1 base from V and 8 bases from J, the junction contained 14 bases not matched to a gene. CDR3 sequence reads: CASSLMGLGEGRHEQFF. CDR3 nucleotides: TGTGCCAGCAGCTTAATGGGTTTGGGGGAGGGCCGCCATGAGCAGTTCTTC.

The chain carries TRBV2 and TRBJ2-2, with 9 bases matching TRBD1. The V and J ends lost 2 bases and 7 bases, in that order; junction bases with no gene match: 8. The CDR3 extends over 16 amino acids. Germline V gene data show CDR1 as SNHLY and CDR2 as FYNNEI. This CDR3 is CASSEIGQGKVGELFF. CDR3 nucleotides: TGTGCCAGCAGTGAAATTGGACAGGGGAAGGTCGGGGAGCTGTTTTTT.

This chain connects TRBV30 to TRBJ1-5; tentative D call: TRBD1 (6 bases). Germline lookup yields CDR1 GTSNPN and CDR2 SVGIG (reference sequence). The CDR3 length is 13 residues. Trimming pared 3 bases from V and 2 bases from J, leaving 8 bases between. For the CDR3, the DNA is TGTGCCTGGAGCCGACAGGGCAATCAGCCCCAGCATTTT. The encoded protein is CAWSRQGNQPQHF.

The chain has TRBV18 and TRBJ2-2; a possible D gene is TRBD2 (5 bases). The ends were cut back, 5 bases at V and 0 bases at J, with 16 bases in the middle. The CDR3 covers 17 residues. Germline values: CDR1 KGHSH, CDR2 LQKENI. The CDR3 sequence: CASSFSEDSSNTGELFF. The DNA of the CDR3 is TGTGCCAGCTCATTTTCTGAGGACTCATCGAACACCGGGGAGCTGTTTTTT.

This chain uses TRBV7-2 with TRBJ2-7; TRBD2 aligns across 9 bases. CDR1 and CDR2 from the germline V gene are SGHTA and FQGNSA. With 0 bases clipped from V and 2 bases from J, the junction kept 2 bases outside the gene matches. The CDR3 consists of 15 residues. CDR3 loop: CASSLAGTSPYEQYF. The CDR3 DNA reads TGTGCCAGCAGCTTAGCGGGGACTAGCCCCTACGAGCAGTACTTC.

The rearrangement uses TRBV29-1 and TRBJ1-3; unclear D gene. The CDR3 contains 12 residues. The V end lost 2 bases, the J end lost 6 bases, and 8 bases lay between the germline ends. Per the germline V gene, CDR1 is SQVTM and CDR2 is ANQGSEA. CDR3 bases: TGCAGCGTTGAATTCCAGACAAACACCATATATTTT. This translates into CSVEFQTNTIYF.

CDR3 region: CSVLVGEQFF. Here the CDR3 DNA reads TGCAGCGTCCTTGTAGGTGAGCAGTTCTTC. The rearrangement uses TRBV29-1 and TRBJ2-1; no clear D gene. Germline assignment: CDR1 SQVTM and CDR2 ANQGSEA. V gave up 6 bases and J gave up 9 bases, with 9 bases separating them. The CDR3 totals 10 residues.

The chain links TRBV19 to TRBJ2-3, with 7 bases aligning to TRBD2. The V and J ends lost 6 bases and 3 bases, in that order; junction bases with no gene match: 6. The length of the CDR3 is 14 residues. Germline loops: CDR1 LNHDA, CDR2 SQIVND (reference sequence). The chain's CDR3 is CASSSREITDTQYF. For the CDR3, the DNA is TGTGCCAGTAGCTCGCGGGAGATAACAGATACGCAGTATTTT.